This passage covers 18 T cell receptor beta chains from one sample sequenced in a study of T cell responses to AZD1222 COVID-19 vaccine. The protocol was immunoSEQ multiplex PCR, while the TCRdb copy is restricted to in-frame clones and leaves out a portion. The data hold some 170,000 clones, with 90% observed a single time. Material: peripheral blood, obtained 28 days after the second dose of the MenACWY control vaccine. Source of these receptors: an adult who received the MenACWY meningococcal vaccine as a control.

The rearrangement uses TRBV28 and TRBJ2-1; maybe TRBD1 (6 bases). Germline V gene sequence: CDR1 MDHEN, CDR2 SYDVKM. This CDR3 contains 16 residues. The germline V and J ends were trimmed by 8 bases and 1 base, with 18 bases remaining between them. The chain's CDR3 is CASSPVGARSYNEQFF. The DNA of the CDR3 is TGTGCCAGCTCACCCGTGGGGGCGCGGTCCTACAATGAGCAGTTCTTC.

The rearrangement joins TRBV10-3 to TRBJ2-2; perhaps TRBD2 as D (6 bases). Germline CDR1 is ENHRY and CDR2 is SYGVKD. V was clipped by 3 bases and J by 3 bases, with 14 bases between them. There are 16 residues in the CDR3. This CDR3 is CAISDDPREYTGELFF. Here the CDR3 DNA reads TGTGCCATCAGTGACGACCCTCGGGAGTACACCGGGGAGCTGTTTTTT.

The chain recombines TRBV5-1 with TRBJ1-1; 8 bases match TRBD1. The V gene end was trimmed by 3 bases and the J gene end by 2 bases; junction bases not matched to a gene: 3. Germline CDR1 reads SGHRS; CDR2 reads YFSETQ. The CDR3 contains 14 residues. DNA for the CDR3: TGCGCCAGCAGCTCCCAGGGGGCTAACACTGAAGCTTTCTTT. Encoded protein: CASSSQGANTEAFF. The full variable domain, rest sourced from reference TRBV5-1 and TRBJ1-1, is KAGVTQTPRYLIKTRGQQVTLSCSPISGHRSVSWYQQTPGQGLQFLFEYFSETQRNKGNFPGRFSGRQFSNSRSEMNVSTLELGDSALYLCASSSQGANTEAFFGQGTRLTVV.

The chain combines TRBV18 with TRBJ2-5, with TRBD2 matching 8 bases. This CDR3 contains 16 residues. Unmatched junction bases numbered 6, after V lost 0 bases and J lost 3 bases. CDR1 KGHSH and CDR2 LQKENI come from the germline V gene. The CDR3 sequence is CASSPPFGSGKETQYF. In DNA, the CDR3 is TGTGCCAGCTCACCACCTTTCGGTAGCGGGAAAGAGACCCAGTACTTC.

The CDR3 is CASSTRGQETQYF. CDR3 DNA sequence: TGTGCCAGCAGTACCAGGGGGCAAGAGACCCAGTACTTC. The chain recombines TRBV6-5 with TRBJ2-5; 7 bases fit TRBD1. CDR1 and CDR2 (germline): MNHEY, SVGAGI. CDR3 size: 13 residues. V lost 5 bases, J lost 2 bases, and 2 bases stayed unmatched.

V and J are TRBV10-3 and TRBJ1-6; 12 bases align to TRBD1. CDR3 size: 14 residues. Germline CDR1 reads ENHRY; CDR2 reads SYGVKD. Trimming cost V 7 bases and J 7 bases; bases outside gene matches: 2. This CDR3 is CAIKGTGGNSPLHF. The DNA for the CDR3 is TGTGCCATCAAGGGGACAGGGGGCAATTCACCCCTCCACTTT.

Turning to this clone: Other DNA sequences in the sample encode the same CDR3. This CDR3 reads CASSLAGQPQHF. The CDR3 nucleotides are TGTGCCAGCAGTTTAGCCGGTCAGCCCCAGCATTTT. The V gene is TRBV12-3 or TRBV12-4, the J gene TRBJ1-5, with unresolved D. Trimming removed 0 bases from V and 6 bases from J, with 3 bases in between. There are 12 residues in the CDR3.

This rearrangement joins TRBV7-3 to TRBJ2-1, with TRBD2 matching over 7 bases. The V gene end was trimmed by 5 bases and the J gene end by 2 bases; junction bases not matched to a gene: 9. CDR1 SGHTA and CDR2 FQGTGA come from the germline V gene. This CDR3 has 16 residues. The chain's CDR3 is CASSPLAGDAYNEQFF. DNA of the CDR3: TGTGCCAGCAGCCCCCTGGCGGGAGACGCCTACAATGAGCAGTTCTTC.

The chain uses TRBV18 and TRBJ2-3, with 8 bases identical to TRBD1. With 2 bases clipped from V and 4 bases from J, the junction kept 17 bases outside the gene matches. The CDR3 extends over 19 amino acids. Looked up from germline, CDR1 is KGHSH and CDR2 is LQKENI. The CDR3 loop reads CASSPFAGGVGISPDTQYF. In DNA, the CDR3 is TGTGCCAGCTCACCATTCGCAGGGGGCGTCGGGATAAGCCCAGATACGCAGTATTTT.

This clone is a singleton in its sample. The chain has TRBV15 and TRBJ2-7; no clear D gene. Trimming removed 0 bases at V and 4 bases at J, with 7 bases between. The CDR3 is made up of 13 amino acids. Germline values: CDR1 LNHNV, CDR2 YYDKDF (reference sequence). The CDR3 spells CATSREPRYEQYF. The CDR3 nucleotides are TGTGCCACCAGCAGAGAACCGAGATACGAGCAGTACTTC.

The rearrangement joins TRBV27 to TRBJ2-2; 9 bases map to TRBD2. The CDR3 spans 17 residues. V trimming: 3 bases; J trimming: 1 base; junction bases outside the gene matches: 6. From germline, CDR1 is MNHEY and CDR2 SMNVEV (reference sequence). As DNA, the CDR3 is TGTGCCAGCAGTTTGACTAGCGGTTCTCAGAACACCGGGGAGCTGTTTTTT. As protein: CASSLTSGSQNTGELFF.

The chain carries TRBV14 and TRBJ2-7, with D maybe TRBD1 (5 bases). The ends were cut back, 1 base at V and 3 bases at J, with 13 bases in the middle. From germline, CDR1 is SGHDN and CDR2 FVKESK. This CDR3 has 15 amino acids. The CDR3, as DNA: TGTGCCAGCAGCCAAGTTACAGGCAACCTCTACGAGCAGTACTTC. This gives the protein CASSQVTGNLYEQYF.

The chain is built from TRBV6-2 or TRBV6-3 and TRBJ2-2, with D maybe TRBD2 (5 bases). V was pared by 6 bases and J by 9 bases, with 26 bases between. The CDR3 is 17 amino acids. Per germline, CDR1 MNHEY and CDR2 SVGEGT. The CDR3, as DNA: TGTGCCAGCAGCCCTGGACTGCGTTTTGGACCCAGCCGGGAGCTGTTTTTT. Its translation is CASSPGLRFGPSRELFF.

This chain uses TRBV5-1 with TRBJ2-1; 8 nucleotides match TRBD2. J lost 8 bases, V lost 5 bases, and 15 bases had no gene match. Germline CDR1 SGHRS, CDR2 YFSETQ. The CDR3 runs to 16 residues. The CDR3 is CASRHAAGGPGDEQFF. DNA of the CDR3: TGCGCCAGCAGGCACGCCGCGGGGGGTCCGGGAGATGAGCAGTTCTTC.

The rearrangement links TRBV12-3 or TRBV12-4 to TRBJ1-2; D might be TRBD1 (6 bases). The CDR3 is 13 amino acids. The V gene lost 5 bases and the J gene lost 5 bases, with 12 bases spanning the gap. In nucleotides, the CDR3 is TGTGCCAGCAGTCCAACAGGGAAGTATGGCTACACCTTC. Translation: CASSPTGKYGYTF.

This chain uses TRBV18 with TRBJ1-5, with 9 bases matching TRBD1. The CDR3 runs 18 residues. The germline V gene encodes CDR1 KGHSH and CDR2 LQKENI. The junction had 10 bases not matched to a gene; V was cut back by 1 base and J by 3 bases. The CDR3: CASSPLTSGQGINQPQHF. CDR3 nucleotide sequence: TGTGCCAGCTCACCACTAACCTCGGGACAGGGAATCAATCAGCCCCAGCATTTT.

The chain employs TRBV7-7 and TRBJ1-1; D not resolved. Trimming stripped 6 bases from V and 5 bases from J, with 22 bases between. The CDR3 has 16 residues. The germline CDR1 and CDR2 sequences are SSHAT and FNYEAQ (reference sequence). CDR3 loop: CASSTQPVPRGTEAFF. In DNA, the CDR3 is TGTGCCAGCAGTACCCAACCCGTCCCAAGAGGGACTGAAGCTTTCTTT.

This clone turned up a few times. The chain joins TRBV5-1 to TRBJ2-2, with unresolved D. The germline V gene has CDR1 SGHRS and CDR2 YFSETQ. The CDR3 is 14 residues long. Trimming removed 0 bases from V and 5 bases from J, with 8 bases in between. The CDR3 nucleotides read TGCGCCAGCAGCTTGGATGCGCTTACCGGGGAGCTGTTTTTT. Amino acids: CASSLDALTGELFF.